This T cell receptor beta chain was captured in a study of T cell repertoires in aging, cancer and after chemotherapy. Study details: Patients with glioblastoma brain tumors were sampled before and after temozolomide-based therapy. Roughly 8.8 million TCR reads made up the full dataset.

The template was genomic DNA from peripheral blood, not RNA. Germline CDR1 and CDR2: SEHNR and FQNEAQ (reference sequence). V was cut by 6 bases and J by 8 bases, with 25 bases left in between. CDR3 length equals 16 residues. General study findings and limits: Median generation probability rose over the chemotherapy interval in each cancer cohort, suggesting rebound thymic output.

Rearranged V-D-J TRB sequences were amplified with a mixed TRB-A/B primer pool. TCRdb re-derived calls from the multiplex PCR reads in MiXCR, one entry per CDR3 protein. The sample holds 2,500 to 3,000 distinct CDR3 sequences, less than 25% seen once. Judged by abundance, this clonotype is medium-sized. Its antigen is undetermined. The source is a human donor with a solid tumor. The rearrangement links TRBV7-9 to TRBJ1-2; D perhaps matches TRBD1 (6 bases). The sequencing input was blood. The CDR3 here is CASSPTSRGRREGYTF. CDR3 DNA: TGTGCCAGCAGTCCGACCTCCAGGGGCCGTAGAGAAGGCTACACCTTC. The full variable domain, rest sourced from reference TRBV7-9 and TRBJ1-2, is DTGVSQNPRHKITKRGQNVTFRCDPISEHNRLYWYRQTLGQGPEFLTYFQNEAQLEKSRLLSDRFSAERPKGSFSTLEIQRTEQGDSAMYLCASSPTSRGRREGYTFGSGTRLTVV.